The rows below give T cell receptor beta chains drawn from one sample of a study of regulatory T cells in long-lasting Graves disease. TCRdb independently ran MiXCR on the multiplex PCR reads; one entry per CDR3 protein. The table lists 700,000 or so distinct CDR3 sequences, approximately 29% of them singletons. Sequenced material: peripheral blood mononuclear cells (PBMCs), taken when the disease was refractory, from a patient treated with antithyroid drugs. Every receptor here comes from a female donor with Graves disease. CDR3s include the opening cysteine and the closing phenylalanine or tryptophan. A D gene is named only where the DNA matches it firmly. Size tells how often a clone was seen (once, few, many) or the class of an expanded clone, and some rows leave it out.

j_call d_call v_call clone_size cdr3_nt cdr3_aa
TRBJ1-2 TRBD1 TRBV12-3/TRBV12-4 - TGTGCCAGCAGCGGCGGGACAGGAGATACCTACACCTTC CASSGGTGDTYTF
TRBJ2-7 TRBD2 TRBV20-1 few TGCAGTGCTAGTCATCCTAGCGGGCTGTCCTACGAGCAGTACTTC CSASHPSGLSYEQYF
TRBJ2-6 - TRBV19 - TGTGCCAGTAGTAGCAGCACCCGGGACAAGGGCACCTCTGGGGCCAACGTCCTGACTTTC CASSSSTRDKGTSGANVLTF
TRBJ2-2 - TRBV11-3 - TGTGCCAGCAGCTTACTGGCTGAGACCGGGGAGCTGTTTTTT CASSLLAETGELFF
TRBJ2-4 TRBD1 TRBV20-1 few TGCAGTGCTAGCCGGGGACAGCTAGCCAAAAACATTCAGTACTTC CSASRGQLAKNIQYF
TRBJ2-2 - TRBV11-2 many TGTGCCAGCAGCTTAGCCAGATTACAGGGCCAATTCACCGGGGAGCTGTTTTTT CASSLARLQGQFTGELFF
TRBJ2-7 TRBD2 TRBV12-3/TRBV12-4 many TGTGCCAGCAGTACACGGACTAGCGGGACGGGGAGAGAGCAGTACTTC CASSTRTSGTGREQYF
TRBJ2-2 - TRBV28 - TGTGCCAGCTGTTCCCCGGGGCGACTCGGGAAGCTGTTTTTT CASCSPGRLGKLFF
TRBJ1-4 - TRBV6-2/TRBV6-3 - TGTGCCAGCAGTCAGTCCGGGGGAAATGAAAAACTGTTTTTT CASSQSGGNEKLFF
TRBJ1-1 - TRBV28 many TGTGCCAGCAGTTTACACAGGGTTGCCTTGAACACTGAAGCTTTCTTT CASSLHRVALNTEAFF
TRBJ1-1 - TRBV11-2 many TGTGCCAGCTCATCAGGCCCGAACACTGAAGCTTTCTTT CASSSGPNTEAFF
TRBJ2-5 - TRBV20-1 few TGCAGTGCTAGTTCAGCGGGTCAAGAGACCCAGTACTTC CSASSAGQETQYF
TRBJ1-5 TRBD1 TRBV24-1 - TGTGCCACCAGTGAACCCGGGACAGCTTTCAATCAGCCCCAGCATTTT CATSEPGTAFNQPQHF
TRBJ2-7 - TRBV10-3 few TGTGCCATCAGTGAGACAGGGACCTACGAGCAGTACTTC CAISETGTYEQYF
TRBJ2-7 TRBD1 TRBV30 - TGTGCCACGCCCCACATGACAGGGAGCGGCGAGCAGTACTTC CATPHMTGSGEQYF
TRBJ2-7 TRBD2 TRBV19 - TGTGCCACCGGACTAGCGGGAGGGTACGAGCAGTACTTC CATGLAGGYEQYF
TRBJ2-7 - TRBV6-1 - TGTGCCAGCAGCCCCTATCCTGATGCCTACGAGCAGTACTTC CASSPYPDAYEQYF
TRBJ1-4 - TRBV5-1 - TGCGCCAGCAGCTTCGGGACACCGAATGAAAAACTGTTTTTT CASSFGTPNEKLFF
TRBJ2-2 TRBD2 TRBV5-1 - TGCGCCAGCAGTCCGGGGGGAGTCAACACCGGGGAGCTGTTTTTT CASSPGGVNTGELFF
TRBJ1-6 TRBD1 TRBV3-1 - TGTGCCAGCAGCCAAGGACAGGGGGCGAATTCACCCTTCCACTTT CASSQGQGANSPFHF
TRBJ2-1 - TRBV29-1 - TGCAGCGTTGACAGGGGTTCCTACAATGAGCAGTTCTTC CSVDRGSYNEQFF
TRBJ1-2 - TRBV6-1 many TGTGCCAGCAGTGCCACAGGGTCTAACTATGGCTACACCTTC CASSATGSNYGYTF
TRBJ1-2 TRBD1 TRBV6-2/TRBV6-3 few TGTGCCAGCAGTCACACGACAGGGTTGGGCGGCTATGGCTACACCTTC CASSHTTGLGGYGYTF
TRBJ2-7 TRBD2 TRBV20-1 few TGCAGTGCTAAGGGGACTAGCGGGAGAGTGCTCTACGAGCAGTACTTC CSAKGTSGRVLYEQYF
TRBJ1-1 - TRBV12-3/TRBV12-4 many TGTGCCAGCAGCCGGAGGACAGCGAACACTGAAGCTTTCTTT CASSRRTANTEAFF
TRBJ2-7 TRBD2 TRBV6-1 - TGTGCCACCTCGGGAAGGGTAGCGGGAACCTCCTACGAGCAGTACTTC CATSGRVAGTSYEQYF
TRBJ1-1 TRBD1 TRBV5-1 - TGCGCCAGCAGCTTGGACGGGACAGGGGGAGACACTGAAGCTTTCTTT CASSLDGTGGDTEAFF
TRBJ1-5 TRBD1 TRBV28 many TGTGCCAGCAGACAGGCTACAGGGGTTGCCAATCAGCCCCAGCATTTT CASRQATGVANQPQHF
TRBJ1-5 TRBD1 TRBV28 many TGTGCCAGCAGGGACGGACAGGGGCCTAATCAGCCCCAGCATTTT CASRDGQGPNQPQHF
TRBJ2-3 - TRBV30 - TGTGCCTGGGCCGAGAGTACAGATACGCAGTATTTT CAWAESTDTQYF
TRBJ1-5 - TRBV20-1 - TGCAGTGCTAGAGATGCCAGGGTTGGTCAGCCCCAGCATTTT CSARDARVGQPQHF
TRBJ1-1 - TRBV6-1 - TGTGCCAGCAGGAGGGGACTCCACACTGAAGCTTTCTTT CASRRGLHTEAFF
TRBJ1-2 TRBD1 TRBV6-5 - TGTGCCAGCAGTTGGCGGGACAGGGGGCTCGGCTATGGCTACACCTTC CASSWRDRGLGYGYTF
TRBJ1-4 - TRBV6-1 - TGTGCCAGCAGTCCGACCTGGACTAATGAAAAACTGTTTTTT CASSPTWTNEKLFF
TRBJ1-2 - TRBV5-6 - TGTGCCAGCAGCGCGTCGGGGGACGGCTATGGCTACACCTTC CASSASGDGYGYTF
TRBJ1-5 - TRBV5-6 - TGTGCCAGCAGTTCCGGCCGGGGGCAAAGGAATCAGCCCCAGCATTTT CASSSGRGQRNQPQHF
TRBJ1-6 TRBD1 TRBV6-1 few TGTGCCAGCAGTGGAGGACAGGCGAATTCACCCCTCCACTTT CASSGGQANSPLHF
TRBJ1-5 - TRBV6-1 few TGTGCCAGCATCCCGGGGGGGTCGTTTGACAATCAGCCCCAGCATTTT CASIPGGSFDNQPQHF
TRBJ1-1 - TRBV5-1 - TGCGCCAGCAGCCCAAGATTTAAACAGCCCACTGAAGCTTTCTTT CASSPRFKQPTEAFF
TRBJ2-5 TRBD2 TRBV10-3 few TGTGCCATCAGTGAACCGACTAGCGGGTACCAAGAGACCCAGTACTTC CAISEPTSGYQETQYF
TRBJ2-7 - TRBV7-9 many TGTGCCTCTAAAGGGGCGGAATACGAGCAGTACTTC CASKGAEYEQYF
TRBJ2-5 - TRBV5-1 many TGTGCCAGCAGCTTGGGACAAGGAGAGACCCAGTACTTC CASSLGQGETQYF
TRBJ1-2 TRBD1 TRBV30 few TGTGCCTGGAAACCGGACAGGGGGCCGTATGGCTACACCTTC CAWKPDRGPYGYTF
TRBJ2-5 - TRBV7-9 few TGTGCCAGCAGCTCCCCAGCAGGGGCACGGGAGACCCAGTACTTC CASSSPAGARETQYF
TRBJ1-3 - TRBV15 once TGTGCCACCAGCAGAGATCCAGGGCGTCATGGAAACACCATATATTTT CATSRDPGRHGNTIYF
TRBJ2-5 TRBD2 TRBV7-9 few TGTGCCAGCAGCACAGCCCAGGGAGGGCCAGAGACCCAGTACTTC CASSTAQGGPETQYF
TRBJ1-1 - TRBV6-1 - TGTGCCAGCAGTAGTCCAGGGAGGCCTGAAGCTTTCTTT CASSSPGRPEAFF
TRBJ2-7 - TRBV7-9 - TGTGCCAGCAAGACCACCGACGGTTACGAGCAGTACTTC CASKTTDGYEQYF
TRBJ2-7 - TRBV20-1 few TGCAGTGCCCCGAGCGGAGACTCCTACGAGCAGTACTTC CSAPSGDSYEQYF
TRBJ1-2 TRBD1 TRBV2 many TGTGCCAGCAGCAGGGACAGGGCCTGGGGCTACACCTTC CASSRDRAWGYTF
TRBJ1-2 - TRBV27 few TGTGCCAGCAGTTTGTGGATTTACCTGTATGGCTACACCTTC CASSLWIYLYGYTF
TRBJ2-1 TRBD2 TRBV29-1 - TGCAGCGTGGGAGCGGGGGATCCCTACAATGAGCAGTTCTTC CSVGAGDPYNEQFF
TRBJ1-1 TRBD1 TRBV6-1 many TGTGCCAGCAGGTGGGACAGAGCGAACACTGAAGCTTTCTTT CASRWDRANTEAFF
TRBJ1-1 - TRBV29-1 few TGCAGCGTTGAATTTGGCCAGAACACTGAAGCTTTCTTT CSVEFGQNTEAFF
TRBJ1-2 - TRBV14 - TGTGCCAGCAGCCAAGTCCCAGGGGCAGTTGATGGCTACACCTTC CASSQVPGAVDGYTF